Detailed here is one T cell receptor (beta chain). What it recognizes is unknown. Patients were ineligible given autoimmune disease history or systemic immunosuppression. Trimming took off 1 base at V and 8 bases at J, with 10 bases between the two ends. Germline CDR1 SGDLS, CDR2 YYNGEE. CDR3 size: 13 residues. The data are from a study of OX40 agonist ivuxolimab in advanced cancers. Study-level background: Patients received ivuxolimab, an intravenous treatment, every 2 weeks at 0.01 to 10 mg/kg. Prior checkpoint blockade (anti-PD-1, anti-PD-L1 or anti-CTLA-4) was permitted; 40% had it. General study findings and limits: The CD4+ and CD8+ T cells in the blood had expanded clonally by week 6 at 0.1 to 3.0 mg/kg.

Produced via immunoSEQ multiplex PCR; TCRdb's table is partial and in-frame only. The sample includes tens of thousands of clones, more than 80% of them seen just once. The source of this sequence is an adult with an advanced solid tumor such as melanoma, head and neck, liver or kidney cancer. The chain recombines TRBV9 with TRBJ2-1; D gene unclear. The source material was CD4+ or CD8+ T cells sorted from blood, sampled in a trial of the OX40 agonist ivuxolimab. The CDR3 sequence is CASSVYPRDEQFF. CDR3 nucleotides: TGTGCCAGCAGCGTATACCCCCGGGATGAGCAGTTCTTC.